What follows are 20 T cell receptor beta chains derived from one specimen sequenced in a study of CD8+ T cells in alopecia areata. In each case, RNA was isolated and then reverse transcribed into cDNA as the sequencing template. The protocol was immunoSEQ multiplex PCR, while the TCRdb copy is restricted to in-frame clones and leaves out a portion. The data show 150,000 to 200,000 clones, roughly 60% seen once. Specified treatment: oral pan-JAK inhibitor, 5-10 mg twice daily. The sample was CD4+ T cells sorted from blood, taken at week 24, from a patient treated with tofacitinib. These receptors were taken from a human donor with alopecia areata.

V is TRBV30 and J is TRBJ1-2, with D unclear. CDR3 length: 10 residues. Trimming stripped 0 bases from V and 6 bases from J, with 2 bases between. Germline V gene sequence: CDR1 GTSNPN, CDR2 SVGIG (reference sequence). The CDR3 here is CAWSVHGYTF. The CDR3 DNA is TGTGCCTGGAGTGTACATGGCTACACCTTC.

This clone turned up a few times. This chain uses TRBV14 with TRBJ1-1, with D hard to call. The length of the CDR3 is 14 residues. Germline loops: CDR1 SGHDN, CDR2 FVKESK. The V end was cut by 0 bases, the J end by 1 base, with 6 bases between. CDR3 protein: CASSQETRNTEAFF. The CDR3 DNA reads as TGTGCCAGCAGCCAAGAGACACGGAACACTGAAGCTTTCTTT.

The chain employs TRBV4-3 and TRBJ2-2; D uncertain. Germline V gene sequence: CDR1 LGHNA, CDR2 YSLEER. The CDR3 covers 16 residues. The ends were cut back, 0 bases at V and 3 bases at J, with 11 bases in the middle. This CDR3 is CASSQDPQLHTGELFF. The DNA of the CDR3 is TGCGCCAGCAGCCAAGATCCCCAATTACACACCGGGGAGCTGTTTTTT.

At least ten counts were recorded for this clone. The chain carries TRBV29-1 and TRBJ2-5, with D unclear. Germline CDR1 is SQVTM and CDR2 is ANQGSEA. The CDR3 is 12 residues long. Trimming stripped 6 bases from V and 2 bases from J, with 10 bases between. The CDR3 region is CSVTKSQETQYF. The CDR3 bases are TGCAGCGTCACCAAGAGTCAAGAGACCCAGTACTTC.

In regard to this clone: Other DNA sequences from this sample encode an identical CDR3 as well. The DNA for the CDR3 is TGCGCCAGCAGCTTGGGGGGGCAGAGCTCCTACAATGAGCAGTTCTTC. Translated, it gives CASSLGGQSSYNEQFF. This chain joins TRBV5-1 and TRBJ2-1; a weak D match, TRBD1 (6 bases). Deletions cut 0 bases from V and 0 bases from J, with 10 bases between. The V gene's germline CDR1 is SGHRS and CDR2 YFSETQ. CDR3 size: 16 residues.

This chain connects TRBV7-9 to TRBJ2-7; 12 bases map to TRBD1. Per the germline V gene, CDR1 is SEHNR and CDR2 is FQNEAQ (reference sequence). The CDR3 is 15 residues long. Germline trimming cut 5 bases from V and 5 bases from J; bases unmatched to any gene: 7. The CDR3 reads CASSPGDRGHDEQYF. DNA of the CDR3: TGTGCCAGCAGCCCTGGGGACAGGGGGCACGACGAGCAGTACTTC. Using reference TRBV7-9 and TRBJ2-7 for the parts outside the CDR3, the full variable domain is DTGVSQNPRHKITKRGQNVTFRCDPISEHNRLYWYRQTLGQGPEFLTYFQNEAQLEKSRLLSDRFSAERPKGSFSTLEIQRTEQGDSAMYLCASSPGDRGHDEQYFGPGTRLTVT.

The CDR3 sequence: CASSQESAGSPLHF. In DNA form, the CDR3 reads TGCGCCAGCAGCCAAGAATCGGCGGGTTCACCCCTCCACTTT. The chain links TRBV4-1 to TRBJ1-6; D is undetermined. The CDR3 has 14 residues. Trimming took off 0 bases at V and 9 bases at J, with 9 bases between the two ends. Per the germline V gene, CDR1 is MGHRA and CDR2 is YSYEKL.

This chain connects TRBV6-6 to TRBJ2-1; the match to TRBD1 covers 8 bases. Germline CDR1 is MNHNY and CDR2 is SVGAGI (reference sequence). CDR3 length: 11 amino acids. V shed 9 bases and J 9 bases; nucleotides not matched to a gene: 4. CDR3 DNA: TGTGCCAGGACAGGGGACGGTGAGCAGTTCTTC. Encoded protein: CARTGDGEQFF.

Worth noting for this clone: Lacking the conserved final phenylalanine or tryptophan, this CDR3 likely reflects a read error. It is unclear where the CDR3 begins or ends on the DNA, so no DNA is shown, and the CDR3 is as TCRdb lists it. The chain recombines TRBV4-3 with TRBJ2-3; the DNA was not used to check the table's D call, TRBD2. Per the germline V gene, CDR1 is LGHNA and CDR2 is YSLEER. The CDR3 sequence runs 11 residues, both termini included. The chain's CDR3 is CASSQEDARRV.

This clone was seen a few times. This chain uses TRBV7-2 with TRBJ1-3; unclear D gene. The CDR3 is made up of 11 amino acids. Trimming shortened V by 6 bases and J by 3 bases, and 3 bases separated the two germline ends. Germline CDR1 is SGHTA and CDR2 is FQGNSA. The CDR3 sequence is CASSSGNTIYF. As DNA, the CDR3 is TGTGCCAGCAGTAGTGGAAACACCATATATTTT.

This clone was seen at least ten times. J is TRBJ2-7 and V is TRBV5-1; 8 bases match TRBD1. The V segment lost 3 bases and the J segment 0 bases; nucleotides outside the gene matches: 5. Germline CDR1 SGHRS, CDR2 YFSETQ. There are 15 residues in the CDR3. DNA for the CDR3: TGCGCCAGCAGCTCACAGGGGGATCCCTCCTACGAGCAGTACTTC. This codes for CASSSQGDPSYEQYF.

The CDR3 spells CAIRSGGSDNEQFF. The CDR3 nucleotides read TGTGCCATCCGTAGCGGGGGGTCCGACAATGAGCAGTTCTTC. The rearrangement joins TRBV6-6 to TRBJ2-1, with 10 bases that match TRBD2. The CDR3 is 14 amino acids. Germline assignment: CDR1 MNHNY and CDR2 SVGAGI (reference sequence). V dropped 10 bases and J dropped 5; count of bases not matched to a gene: 8.

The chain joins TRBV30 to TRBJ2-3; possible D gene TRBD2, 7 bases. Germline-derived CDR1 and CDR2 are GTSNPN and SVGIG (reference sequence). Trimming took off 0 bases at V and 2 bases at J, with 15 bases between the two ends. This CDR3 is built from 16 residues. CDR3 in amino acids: CAWSVRGGGPTDTQYF. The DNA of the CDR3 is TGTGCCTGGAGTGTACGGGGCGGGGGCCCCACAGATACGCAGTATTTT.

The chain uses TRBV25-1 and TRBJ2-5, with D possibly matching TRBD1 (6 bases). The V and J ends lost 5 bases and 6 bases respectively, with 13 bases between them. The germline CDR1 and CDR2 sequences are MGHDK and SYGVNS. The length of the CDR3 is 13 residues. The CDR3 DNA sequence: TGTGCCAGCAGTCCCGGACAGACTCAGACCCAGTACTTC. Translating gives CASSPGQTQTQYF.

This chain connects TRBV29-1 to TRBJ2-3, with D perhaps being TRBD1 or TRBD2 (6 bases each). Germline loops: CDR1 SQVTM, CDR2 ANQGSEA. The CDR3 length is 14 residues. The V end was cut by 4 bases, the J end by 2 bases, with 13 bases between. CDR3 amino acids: CSVVSGGLTDTQYF. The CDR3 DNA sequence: TGCAGCGTTGTCAGTGGGGGGCTCACAGATACGCAGTATTTT.

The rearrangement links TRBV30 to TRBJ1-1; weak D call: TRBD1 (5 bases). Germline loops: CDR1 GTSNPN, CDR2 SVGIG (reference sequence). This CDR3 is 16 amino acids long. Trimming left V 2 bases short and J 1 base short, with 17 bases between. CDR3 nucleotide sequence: TGTGCCTGGAGTCTTCGGGGAGGGGTGGGGAACACTGAAGCTTTCTTT. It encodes CAWSLRGGVGNTEAFF. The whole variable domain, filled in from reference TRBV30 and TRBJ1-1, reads SQTIHQWPATLVQPVGSPLSLECTVEGTSNPNLYWYRQAAGRGLQLLFYSVGIGQISSEVPQNLSASRPQDRQFILSSKKLLLSDSGFYLCAWSLRGGVGNTEAFFGQGTRLTVV.

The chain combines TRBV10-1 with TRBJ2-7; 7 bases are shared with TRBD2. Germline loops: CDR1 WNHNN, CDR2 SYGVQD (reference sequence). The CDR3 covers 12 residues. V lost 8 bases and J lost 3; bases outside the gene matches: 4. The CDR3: CASEAGDYEQYF. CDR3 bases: TGCGCCAGCGAGGCGGGGGACTACGAGCAGTACTTC.

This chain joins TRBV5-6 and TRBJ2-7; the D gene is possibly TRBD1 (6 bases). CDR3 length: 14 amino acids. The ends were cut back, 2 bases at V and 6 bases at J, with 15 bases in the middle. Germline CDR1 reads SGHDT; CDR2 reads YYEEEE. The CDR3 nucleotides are TGTGCCAGCAGCTTTAACAGGGATTCCAGCGAGCAGTACTTC. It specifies CASSFNRDSSEQYF.

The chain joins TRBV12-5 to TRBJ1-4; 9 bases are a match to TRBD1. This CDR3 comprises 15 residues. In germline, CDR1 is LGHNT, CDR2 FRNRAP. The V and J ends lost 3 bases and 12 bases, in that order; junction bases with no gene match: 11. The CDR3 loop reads CASGLGLGQGRELFF. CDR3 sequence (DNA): TGTGCTAGTGGTTTAGGGTTGGGACAGGGAAGGGAACTGTTTTTT.

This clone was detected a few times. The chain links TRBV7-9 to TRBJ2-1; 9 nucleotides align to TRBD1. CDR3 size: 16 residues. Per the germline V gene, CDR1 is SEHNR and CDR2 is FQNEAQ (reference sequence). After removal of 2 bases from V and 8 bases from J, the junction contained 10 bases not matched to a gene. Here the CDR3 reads CASSLRPIQGADEQFF. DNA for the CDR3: TGTGCCAGCAGCTTACGGCCCATACAGGGGGCGGATGAGCAGTTCTTC.